Listed here are 28 T cell receptor beta chains from one sample, sequenced in a study of CD8+CD57+ T cells in acquired aplastic anemia. For CDR3 and TCR beta VDJ profiling, genomic DNA was the template used. TCRdb reprocessed the reads with MiXCR, giving one entry per CDR3 protein. This table has under 250,000 distinct CDR3 sequences, roughly 33% appearing once. The sample comprised sorted CD4+, CD8+, or CD8+CD57+ T cells (not recorded which) from PBMCs. These receptors all come from a human donor in good health, serving as a control.

This clonotype has a count of ten or more. V and J are TRBV29-1 and TRBJ1-1; possibly TRBD1 for D (6 bases). Germline V gene data show CDR1 as SQVTM and CDR2 as ANQGSEA. The CDR3 spans 13 residues. V was trimmed by 6 bases and J by 3 bases, leaving 14 bases between them. CDR3 nucleotides: TGCAGCGTCCGAGAACAGGGAGACACTGAAGCTTTCTTT. Translation: CSVREQGDTEAFF.

This clonotype was counted ten times or more. The gene calls are TRBV10-1 and TRBJ2-1, with D tentatively TRBD2 (5 bases). The CDR3 totals 12 residues. V lost 4 bases and J 7 bases, leaving 8 bases between the germline ends. In germline, CDR1 is WNHNN, CDR2 SYGVQD (reference sequence). The CDR3 DNA reads as TGCGCCAGCAGTGGCTCGGGAAATGAGCAGTTCTTC. Translated: CASSGSGNEQFF.

Ten or more counts support this clonotype. The gene calls are TRBV20-1 and TRBJ2-3, with no clear D. The V gene's germline CDR1 is DFQATT and CDR2 SNEGSKA (reference sequence). This CDR3 region has 15 residues. V shed 8 bases and J shed 2 bases, with 20 bases lying between them. The CDR3 region is CSKLVLGSPTDTQYF. The CDR3 nucleotides are TGCAGTAAGCTAGTACTTGGCAGTCCCACAGATACGCAGTATTTT.

This rearrangement joins TRBV14 to TRBJ2-1, with TRBD2 identical over 9 bases. V lost 2 bases, J lost 12 bases, and 8 bases stayed unmatched. Germline V gives CDR1 SGHDN, CDR2 FVKESK. There are 14 residues in the CDR3. The CDR3 loop reads CASSQLKAGGSQFF. The CDR3 DNA reads TGTGCCAGCAGCCAACTTAAGGCGGGGGGGTCGCAGTTCTTC.

Remarks on this clonotype: Since a much larger clone is just one base distant, this may be a read error. CDR3 loop: CASSIGQGNEQYF. In DNA form, the CDR3 reads TGCGCCAGCAGTATTGGACAGGGAAATGAGCAGTACTTC. The gene calls are TRBV5-1 and TRBJ2-7; the match to TRBD1 covers 8 bases. Germline CDR1 is SGHRS and CDR2 is YFSETQ. The CDR3 has 13 amino acids. V shed 5 bases, J shed 7 bases, and the junction held 8 bases outside the gene matches.

This clonotype has a single count. At one end, the junction sequence differs from germline, possibly due to a read error. V usage is TRBV29-1 and J usage is TRBJ1-4; D remains ambiguous. The CDR3 loop spans 14 amino acids. The germline gives CDR1 SQVTM, CDR2 ANQGSEA. The CDR3 loop reads CGVGWAGRGEKLFF. Here the CDR3 DNA reads TGCGGCGTTGGATGGGCAGGCCGGGGTGAAAAACTGTTTTTT. The full variable domain, its missing parts supplied by reference TRBV29-1 and TRBJ1-4, is SAVISQKPSRDICQRGTSLTIQCQVDSQVTMMFWYRQQPGQSLTLIATANQGSEATYESGFVIDKFPISRPNLTFSTLTVSNMSPEDSSIYLCGVGWAGRGEKLFFGSGTQLSVL.

This chain connects TRBV7-8 to TRBJ1-1; TRBD1 is a possible D gene (5 bases). V gave up 3 bases and J gave up 2 bases, with 13 bases separating them. The CDR3 consists of 15 residues. Germline assignment: CDR1 SGHVS and CDR2 FQNEAQ. This CDR3 reads CASSLGGGLNTEAFF. The CDR3 coding sequence is TGTGCCAGCAGCTTGGGCGGGGGACTAAACACTGAAGCTTTCTTT.

This clonotype was counted many times. The V call is TRBV2, the J call TRBJ1-2; 9 positions match TRBD1. This CDR3 is 13 amino acids long. The J segment lost 8 bases and the V segment lost 5 bases, leaving 6 bases of the junction unmatched. Germline CDR1 is SNHLY and CDR2 is FYNNEI. For the CDR3, the DNA is TGTGCCAGCAGTAGGGGACAGGGCGAAGGCTACACCTTC. The encoded protein is CASSRGQGEGYTF.

V usage is TRBV27 and J usage is TRBJ1-5, with a weak D call TRBD1 (6 bases). The CDR3 length is 14 residues. Deletions cut 3 bases from V and 5 bases from J, with 11 bases between. Germline assignment: CDR1 MNHEY and CDR2 SMNVEV (reference sequence). The CDR3 protein is CASSFSGADQPQHF. Written as DNA, the CDR3 is TGTGCCAGCAGTTTTTCAGGGGCCGATCAGCCCCAGCATTTT.

Remarks on this clonotype: A read error may explain this, as a much larger clone is one base away. This chain uses TRBV19 with TRBJ2-1; 7 bases agree with TRBD2. Per germline, CDR1 LNHDA and CDR2 SQIVND (reference sequence). CDR3 length: 16 residues. CDR3 bases: TGTGCCAGTACCCTCGGACTAGGCGGCCCCTACAATGCGCAGTTCTTC. As protein: CASTLGLGGPYNAQFF.

The chain has TRBV5-4 and TRBJ2-5; D is uncertain. Between the trimmed V and J ends, which lost 4 bases and 4 bases, there was a span of 11 bases. The V gene's germline CDR1 is SGHNT and CDR2 YYREEE (reference sequence). CDR3 length: 13 amino acids. The CDR3 region has the DNA TGTGCCAGCAGCCCGAAGAACCGAGAGACCCAGTACTTC. It encodes CASSPKNRETQYF.

As for this clonotype: A single base separates this from a much larger clone, so it may be a read error. The J gene is TRBJ1-6, the V gene TRBV5-1, with TRBD1 matching 11 bases. The CDR3 runs 15 residues. V was pared by 3 bases and J by 10 bases, with 6 bases of the junction left unmatched. Looked up from germline, CDR1 is SGHRS and CDR2 is YFSETQ. Here the CDR3 DNA reads TGCGCCAGCAGCTCCGGACAGGGGGCGAGATCACCCCTCCACTTT. This codes for CASSSGQGARSPLHF.

This CDR3 reads CASRRGSLNYGYTF. CDR3 coding DNA: TGTGCCTCCCGGAGGGGGTCACTCAACTATGGCTACACCTTC. V gene TRBV6-1 combines with J gene TRBJ1-2; possibly TRBD1 for D (6 bases). This CDR3 is 14 amino acids long. Trimming took off 11 bases at V and 2 bases at J, with 18 bases between the two ends. Germline V gene sequence: CDR1 MNHNS, CDR2 SASEGT.

The chain carries TRBV30 and TRBJ2-2, with 11 bases that match TRBD2. CDR3 length: 14 residues. The J segment lost 7 bases and the V segment lost 8 bases, leaving 9 bases of the junction unmatched. Germline CDR1 reads GTSNPN; CDR2 reads SVGIG (reference sequence). The CDR3 region has the DNA TGTGCCAGCACTAGCGGGAGTGATATCGGGGAGCTGTTTTTT. This translates into CASTSGSDIGELFF.

The chain is built from TRBV2 and TRBJ1-2, with no clear D. V was shortened by 6 bases and J by 8 bases, with 10 bases between the two germline ends. Germline V gene lookup returns CDR1 SNHLY and CDR2 FYNNEI. This CDR3 region has 11 residues. CDR3 DNA: TGTGCCAGCAGAATCCCTCGGGGCTACACCTTC. Amino acids: CASRIPRGYTF. The variable domain in full, completed from reference TRBV2 and TRBJ1-2, reads EPEVTQTPSHQVTQMGQEVILRCVPISNHLYFYWYRQILGQKVEFLVSFYNNEISEKSEIFDDQFSVERPDGSNFTLKIRSTKLEDSAMYFCASRIPRGYTFGSGTRLTVV.

This clonotype was seen repeatedly, ten times or more. CDR3 bases: TGTGCCAGCGGTGCCCGATTCGGACCAGGGACCTCCTACGAGCAGTACTTC. Amino acid sequence: CASGARFGPGTSYEQYF. V and J are TRBV25-1 and TRBJ2-7; tentatively, D is TRBD1 or TRBD2 (5 bases each). Per germline, CDR1 MGHDK and CDR2 SYGVNS. There are 17 residues in the CDR3. Trimming removed 8 bases from V and 0 bases from J, with 23 bases in between.

This clonotype appeared many times. Sequence at one end of the junction differs from germline and may be a read error. The chain joins TRBV19 to TRBJ2-7; 8 bases are a match to TRBD1. Germline V gene sequence: CDR1 LNHDA, CDR2 SQIVND (reference sequence). The CDR3 length is 15 residues. CDR3 sequence: CASSLEGTGAYEQYF. The CDR3 DNA is TGTGCCAGTAGTCTAGAGGGGACAGGAGCCTACGAGCAGTACTTC.

The chain recombines TRBV20-1 with TRBJ2-2; maybe TRBD2 (6 bases). The V gene's germline CDR1 is DFQATT and CDR2 SNEGSKA (reference sequence). The V end was cut by 2 bases, the J end by 5 bases, with 9 bases between. This CDR3 region has 13 residues. The CDR3 protein is CSARPGGTGELFF. Here the CDR3 DNA reads TGCAGTGCTAGACCCGGGGGAACCGGGGAGCTGTTTTTT.

A remark on this clonotype: This may arise from a read error, as a much more abundant clone is one base away. This chain joins TRBV9 and TRBJ2-7, with 7 bases that match TRBD2. The germline gives CDR1 SGDLS, CDR2 YYNGEE. This CDR3 comprises 15 residues. CDR3 region: CAGSVGLAVPYEQYF. CDR3 nucleotides: TGTGCCGGCAGCGTAGGGCTAGCGGTCCCCTACGAGCAGTACTTC. The full variable domain, in which reference TRBV9 and TRBJ2-7 provide the parts outside the CDR3, is DSGVTQTPKHLITATGQRVTLRCSPRSGDLSVYWYQQSLDQGLQFLIQYYNGEERAKGNILERFSAQQFPDLHSELNLSSLELGDSALYFCAGSVGLAVPYEQYFGPGTRLTVT.

This clonotype has at least ten counts. The CDR3 bases are TGTGCCAGCAGCTTATCGGCCCAGGGGAAACTGTTTTTT. Translated: CASSLSAQGKLFF. The chain couples TRBV7-9 to TRBJ1-4; a weak D match, TRBD1 (6 bases). The CDR3 spans 13 residues. V was pared by 2 bases and J by 11 bases, with 12 bases between. CDR1 and CDR2 from the germline V gene are SEHNR and FQNEAQ (reference sequence).

V and J are TRBV5-1 and TRBJ2-1; D is undetermined. Germline V CDR1 and CDR2: SGHRS, YFSETQ. The CDR3 consists of 14 residues. Trimming removed 1 base from V and 5 bases from J, with 10 bases in between. DNA of the CDR3: TGCGCCAGCAGCTTGTCCCCCCCAAACAATGAGCAGTTCTTC. The encoded protein is CASSLSPPNNEQFF.

The chain combines TRBV7-6 with TRBJ2-3; 8 positions match TRBD2. J lost 1 base, V lost 5 bases, and 5 bases had no gene match. Germline V gene lookup returns CDR1 SGHVS and CDR2 FNYEAQ. There are 15 residues in the CDR3. CDR3 sequence: CASSRAGEGTDTQYF. The CDR3 DNA sequence: TGTGCCAGCAGCCGAGCGGGGGAGGGCACAGATACGCAGTATTTT.

This clonotype was observed a few times. One junction end does not reproduce the germline sequence, and a read error may be involved. The J gene is TRBJ2-7, the V gene TRBV28, with a possible D match to TRBD1 (6 bases). The germline gives CDR1 MDHEN, CDR2 SYDVKM. The CDR3 is 14 residues long. DNA for the CDR3: TGTGCCAGCAATCTACAATCGGGGTCGGGACACCAAGACTTC. This encodes CASNLQSGSGHQDF.

The chain links TRBV11-2 to TRBJ1-1; unclear D gene. In germline, CDR1 is SGHAT, CDR2 FQNNGV. The length of the CDR3 is 17 residues. The germline V and J ends were trimmed by 5 bases and 0 bases, with 19 bases remaining between them. The CDR3 DNA sequence: TGTGCCAGCAGCGACCCGGCGGCCGGCTTTATGAACACTGAAGCTTTCTTT. As protein: CASSDPAAGFMNTEAFF.

Remarks on this clonotype: This sequence may be a read error, since a much larger clone differs from it by one base. The chain joins TRBV7-9 to TRBJ2-5; D unresolved. CDR1 SEHNR and CDR2 FQNEAQ come from the germline V gene (reference sequence). With 6 bases removed from V and 11 bases from J, the gap between germline ends came to 25 bases. The length of the CDR3 is 15 residues. As DNA, the CDR3 is TGTGCCAGCAGTTTTAGCACCGAGCCTTACAATGAGCAGTACTTC. Translation gives CASSFSTEPYNEQYF.

Comments on this clonotype: A much larger clone is a single base away; this may be a read error. The V call is TRBV7-9, the J call TRBJ2-5; 8 positions agree with TRBD2. V shed 7 bases and J 2 bases; nucleotides not matched to a gene: 12. The CDR3 sequence is 16 residues long. The germline gives CDR1 SEHNR, CDR2 FQNEAQ (reference sequence). The CDR3 sequence is CASITTGAGGQETQYF. CDR3 in DNA: TGTGCCAGCATCACCACCGGGGCGGGAGGACAAGAGACCCAGTACTTC.

This clonotype was seen at least ten times. The chain is built from TRBV20-1 and TRBJ2-7; D not certain. There are 15 residues in the CDR3. CDR1 and CDR2 (germline): DFQATT, SNEGSKA (reference sequence). Trimming took 1 base from V and 3 from J, leaving 16 bases between them. Here the CDR3 DNA reads TGCAGTGCTAGAGCCCCGTCCAGCGCCGACTACGAGCAGTACTTC. As protein: CSARAPSSADYEQYF.

The chain couples TRBV20-1 to TRBJ1-6; D unresolved. Germline lookup yields CDR1 DFQATT and CDR2 SNEGSKA (reference sequence). The V and J ends lost 2 bases and 6 bases respectively, with 5 bases between them. This CDR3 region has 12 residues. In nucleotides, the CDR3 is TGCAGTGCTAGATTCGGTAATTCACCCCTCCACTTT. This sequence encodes CSARFGNSPLHF.